This T cell receptor (beta chain) came from a study of untreated major depressive disorder. Sequenced by immunoSEQ multiplex PCR; TCRdb stores in-frame clones only, minus some. Altogether just under 20,000 clones are present, over 75% being singletons, with the ten largest covering 0.82%. This clone was seen once. This clonotype originated in a woman aged 25 to 39 in good health. Sequenced: CD4+ T cells from PBMCs.

In DNA, the CDR3 is TGTGCCAGCAGCGCCCGGGGGGACCGCTCTGGAAACACCATATATTTT. This sequence encodes CASSARGDRSGNTIYF. The chain uses TRBV9 and TRBJ1-3; possibly TRBD1 for D (5 bases). Germline V gene data show CDR1 as SGDLS and CDR2 as YYNGEE. Trimming removed 3 bases from V and 0 bases from J, with 13 bases in between. This CDR3 spans 16 amino acids.